These 27 T cell receptor beta chains originate from one sample sequenced in a study of blood T cell repertoires in COVID-19. Clones were sequenced by immunoSEQ multiplex PCR, and TCRdb holds only the in-frame ones, with some missing. Of 55,000 to 65,000 clones listed, 75% to 95% are singletons. What was sequenced was peripheral blood. All receptors come from a man in his sixties with acute or convalescent COVID-19.

The chain uses TRBV28 and TRBJ2-1, with D possibly matching TRBD2 (6 bases). Per germline, CDR1 MDHEN and CDR2 SYDVKM. V dropped 3 bases and J dropped 4 bases, with 10 bases sitting between them. The CDR3 sequence is 14 residues long. The CDR3 sequence is CASSFQRGYNEQFF. The CDR3 nucleotides read TGTGCCAGCAGTTTTCAACGGGGGTACAATGAGCAGTTCTTC.

This clone appeared once. V gene TRBV7-8 combines with J gene TRBJ1-5, with D possibly TRBD1 on 6 matching bases. This CDR3 has 16 residues. From germline, CDR1 is SGHVS and CDR2 FQNEAQ. V gave up 5 bases and J gave up 6 bases, with 20 bases separating them. CDR3: CASSPNPRGGSQPQHF. The DNA of the CDR3 is TGTGCCAGCAGCCCAAATCCGAGGGGGGGAAGTCAGCCCCAGCATTTT.

The rearrangement joins TRBV10-3 to TRBJ2-7; D is perhaps TRBD1 (5 bases). Trimming pared 0 bases from V and 0 bases from J, leaving 9 bases between. The germline V gene encodes CDR1 ENHRY and CDR2 SYGVKD. This CDR3 is 15 amino acids long. The CDR3: CAISESIQASYEQYF. In DNA, the CDR3 is TGTGCCATCAGTGAGTCGATACAGGCCTCCTACGAGCAGTACTTC.

The chain links TRBV30 to TRBJ2-1; the match to TRBD2 covers 10 bases. This CDR3 is 15 amino acids long. Germline V gives CDR1 GTSNPN, CDR2 SVGIG (reference sequence). Losses at the gene ends were 5 bases for V and 5 bases for J; bases not matched to a gene: 9. In nucleotides, the CDR3 is TGTGCCTGGGAGGGACCTAGCGGGAGCAACAATGAGCAGTTCTTC. Its protein product is CAWEGPSGSNNEQFF.

V usage is TRBV7-2 and J usage is TRBJ1-2, with D perhaps matching TRBD1 (6 bases). The germline CDR1 and CDR2 sequences are SGHTA and FQGNSA. Trimming took off 5 bases at V and 5 bases at J, with 12 bases between the two ends. The CDR3 has 13 residues. Here the CDR3 DNA reads TGTGCCAGCAGCCCTCGACAGGTTTATGGCTACACCTTC. This translates into CASSPRQVYGYTF.

The chain couples TRBV7-9 to TRBJ1-3, with D tentatively TRBD1 (6 bases). Germline-derived CDR1 and CDR2 are SEHNR and FQNEAQ (reference sequence). The CDR3 is 16 residues long. With 5 bases removed from V and 4 bases from J, the gap between germline ends came to 18 bases. CDR3: CASSPGSQGTGNTIYF. CDR3 nucleotides: TGTGCCAGCAGCCCCGGTTCCCAGGGGACAGGAAACACCATATATTTT.

The chain joins TRBV4-3 to TRBJ2-2; 8 bases match TRBD2. This CDR3 spans 15 amino acids. With 5 bases clipped from V and 7 bases from J, the junction kept 9 bases outside the gene matches. Germline assignment: CDR1 LGHNA and CDR2 YSLEER. The chain's CDR3 is CASSTRTSLIGELFF. CDR3 coding DNA: TGCGCCAGCAGCACCCGGACTAGCCTGATCGGGGAGCTGTTTTTT.

The chain uses TRBV3-1 (or the pseudogene TRBV3-2) and TRBJ2-2; perhaps TRBD2 as D (5 bases). This CDR3 is 16 amino acids long. V lost 4 bases and J 6 bases, leaving 18 bases between the germline ends. The V gene's germline CDR1 is LGHDT and CDR2 YNNKEL (reference sequence). The chain's CDR3 is CASSPRMEVGPGELFF. The CDR3, as DNA: TGTGCCAGCAGCCCTCGGATGGAGGTGGGTCCCGGGGAGCTGTTTTTT.

The chain uses TRBV15 and TRBJ2-5; possible D gene TRBD1, 6 bases. From germline, CDR1 is LNHNV and CDR2 YYDKDF (reference sequence). The V and J ends lost 1 base and 2 bases respectively, with 20 bases between them. The CDR3 is 18 amino acids. Here the CDR3 reads CATSRVGGGNRAQETQYF. The CDR3 DNA reads as TGTGCCACCAGCAGAGTGGGTGGTGGGAACAGGGCGCAAGAGACCCAGTACTTC.

The genes are TRBV2 and TRBJ2-7, with D possibly TRBD2 on 6 matching bases. This CDR3 has 13 amino acids. Trimming removed 5 bases from V and 1 base from J, with 9 bases in between. Germline assignment: CDR1 SNHLY and CDR2 FYNNEI. The CDR3 sequence is CASSWGLSYEQYF. CDR3 nucleotides: TGTGCCAGCAGTTGGGGACTGTCCTACGAGCAGTACTTC.

V is TRBV4-2 and J is TRBJ2-5, with 7 bases identical to TRBD1. The CDR3 has 16 amino acids. Germline V gives CDR1 LGHNA, CDR2 YNFKEQ. V trimming: 1 base; J trimming: 4 bases; junction bases outside the gene matches: 9. The CDR3 loop reads CASSQGDRVQAETQYF. The DNA for the CDR3 is TGTGCCAGCAGCCAAGGAGACAGGGTGCAGGCAGAGACCCAGTACTTC.

The chain employs TRBV28 and TRBJ2-4; 11 bases fit TRBD2. CDR1 is MDHEN and CDR2 is SYDVKM in the germline V gene. Trimming removed 5 bases from V and 7 bases from J; junction bases left unmatched: 10. This CDR3 has 16 residues. CDR3 sequence (DNA): TGTGCCAGCAGTCAGACTAGCGGGACGTTAGGGAACATTCAGTACTTC. Its protein product is CASSQTSGTLGNIQYF.

CDR3 region: CASSGRDRGGIQYF. Written as DNA, the CDR3 is TGTGCCAGCAGTGGCCGGGACAGGGGCGGCATTCAGTACTTC. The chain uses TRBV27 and TRBJ2-4; TRBD1 matches at 10 bases. The CDR3 extends over 14 amino acids. Germline V gives CDR1 MNHEY, CDR2 SMNVEV (reference sequence). V trimming: 5 bases; J trimming: 9 bases; junction bases outside the gene matches: 7.

A few counts support this clone. The chain recombines TRBV7-3 with TRBJ2-1, with TRBD2 matching over 9 bases. Trimming took 0 bases from V and 7 from J; bases not matched to a gene: 7. The CDR3 extends over 16 amino acids. Germline CDR1 reads SGHTA; CDR2 reads FQGTGA. CDR3: CASSLTLLAGSNEQFF. The CDR3, as DNA: TGTGCCAGCAGCTTAACGTTGCTAGCGGGATCAAATGAGCAGTTCTTC.

This clone was recorded once. This chain uses TRBV19 with TRBJ2-6; 10 bases map to TRBD1. Germline CDR1 is LNHDA and CDR2 is SQIVND (reference sequence). The CDR3 runs 17 residues. After removal of 9 bases from V and 1 base from J, the junction contained 9 bases not matched to a gene. CDR3 in DNA: TGTGCCAGCAGCCCGAGGACAGGGGGATCTGGGGCCAACGTCCTGACTTTC. Translated: CASSPRTGGSGANVLTF. The full variable domain, its missing parts supplied by reference TRBV19 and TRBJ2-6, is DGGITQSPKYLFRKEGQNVTLSCEQNLNHDAMYWYRQDPGQGLRLIYYSQIVNDFQKGDIAEGYSVSREKKESFPLTVTSAQKNPTAFYLCASSPRTGGSGANVLTFGAGSRLTVL.

The rearrangement uses TRBV6-5 and TRBJ2-5; 7 bases agree with TRBD1. Germline V gene lookup returns CDR1 MNHEY and CDR2 SVGAGI. V lost 2 bases and J lost 2; bases outside the gene matches: 5. The CDR3 spans 15 residues. The CDR3 DNA reads TGTGCCAGCAGTTACCCGACGGGACAGCAAGAGACCCAGTACTTC. Protein sequence: CASSYPTGQQETQYF.

This rearrangement joins TRBV5-1 to TRBJ1-2, with TRBD1 as a possible D gene (6 bases). Per the germline V gene, CDR1 is SGHRS and CDR2 is YFSETQ. This CDR3 has 17 amino acids. V lost 0 bases, J lost 0 bases, and 15 bases lay in between. CDR3 nucleotide sequence: TGCGCCAGCAGCTTGGCCGGTAAGGGGACACCTAACTATGGCTACACCTTC. Translated, it gives CASSLAGKGTPNYGYTF.

This chain connects TRBV4-2 to TRBJ2-1, with 7 nucleotides matching TRBD2. The CDR3 extends over 17 amino acids. CDR1 is LGHNA and CDR2 is YNFKEQ in the germline V gene. The V and J ends lost 0 bases and 1 base, in that order; junction bases with no gene match: 6. CDR3 in DNA: TGTGCCAGCAGCCAAGATCCCGCGGGGGTATCCTACAATGAGCAGTTCTTC. Its protein product is CASSQDPAGVSYNEQFF.

This chain uses TRBV30 with TRBJ1-6, with D hard to call. Trimming cost V 0 bases and J 8 bases, with 11 bases left between them. CDR1 and CDR2 (germline): GTSNPN, SVGIG (reference sequence). This CDR3 spans 14 amino acids. The CDR3 DNA follows: TGTGCCTGGAGTGTACGGGGAGGCGATTCACCCCTCCACTTT. This codes for CAWSVRGGDSPLHF.

V and J are TRBV7-2 and TRBJ1-3; D gene ambiguous. CDR1 SGHTA and CDR2 FQGNSA come from the germline V gene. This CDR3 has 15 residues. The V end lost 4 bases, the J end lost 1 base, and 11 bases lay between the germline ends. This CDR3 reads CASSSLALSGNTIYF. The CDR3 bases are TGTGCCAGCAGCTCCCTCGCCCTATCTGGAAACACCATATATTTT.

The chain combines TRBV12-5 with TRBJ1-5, with TRBD1 matching 9 bases. With 10 bases clipped from V and 4 bases from J, the junction kept 17 bases outside the gene matches. Germline CDR1 LGHNT, CDR2 FRNRAP. CDR3 length: 17 amino acids. The CDR3 sequence is CATAGGQGLVWNQPQHF. Written as DNA, the CDR3 is TGTGCTACCGCCGGGGGACAGGGTTTAGTCTGGAATCAGCCCCAGCATTTT.

This clone was found once. V and J are TRBV5-1 and TRBJ1-5; possibly TRBD1 for D (5 bases). Trimming removed 0 bases at V and 2 bases at J, with 6 bases between. Per the germline V gene, CDR1 is SGHRS and CDR2 is YFSETQ. The CDR3 loop spans 14 amino acids. CDR3 DNA sequence: TGCGCCAGCAGCTTGGAAGGGGGCAATCAGCCCCAGCATTTT. This translates into CASSLEGGNQPQHF.

The J gene is TRBJ2-3, the V gene TRBV27, with 12 bases that match TRBD2. Germline CDR1 reads MNHEY; CDR2 reads SMNVEV (reference sequence). Trimming at V came to 4 bases and at J to 4 bases, leaving 9 bases not matched to a gene. The CDR3 totals 17 residues. The CDR3 DNA follows: TGTGCCAGCAGTTCCCGACTAGCGGGAGTTACCGCAGATACGCAGTATTTT. Amino acid sequence: CASSSRLAGVTADTQYF.

The rearrangement joins TRBV7-2 to TRBJ1-4, with no clear D. The germline CDR1 and CDR2 sequences are SGHTA and FQGNSA. Trimming removed 5 bases from V and 0 bases from J, with 7 bases in between. CDR3 length equals 14 residues. This CDR3 reads CASSIQPTNEKLFF. As DNA, the CDR3 is TGTGCCAGCAGCATACAACCAACTAATGAAAAACTGTTTTTT. Full variable domain (remainder filled in from reference TRBV7-2 and TRBJ1-4): GAGVSQSPSNKVTEKGKDVELRCDPISGHTALYWYRQSLGQGLEFLIYFQGNSAPDKSGLPSDRFSAERTGGSVSTLTIQRTQQEDSAVYLCASSIQPTNEKLFFGSGTQLSVL.

The chain couples TRBV4-2 to TRBJ2-7; D not resolved. Germline CDR1 LGHNA, CDR2 YNFKEQ. The V gene lost 1 base and the J gene lost 7 bases, with 17 bases spanning the gap. The CDR3 consists of 15 residues. CDR3 coding DNA: TGTGCCAGCAGCCAAGTTCAGGCAGGTTTGGGTGAGCAGTACTTC. Encoded protein: CASSQVQAGLGEQYF.

This chain uses TRBV4-2 with TRBJ2-1; tentative D call: TRBD2 (5 bases). The CDR3 extends over 14 amino acids. V shed 6 bases and J shed 3 bases, with 12 bases lying between them. Germline lookup yields CDR1 LGHNA and CDR2 YNFKEQ. CDR3 in amino acids: CASRREKGYNEQFF. CDR3 sequence (DNA): TGTGCCAGCAGGAGGGAGAAAGGCTACAATGAGCAGTTCTTC.

The V gene is TRBV3-1 (or the pseudogene TRBV3-2), the J gene TRBJ2-5, with a weak D call TRBD2 (6 bases). The CDR3 spans 16 residues. V was pared by 5 bases and J by 2 bases, with 18 bases between. Germline CDR1 and CDR2: LGHDT and YNNKEL (reference sequence). CDR3: CASSRQLDYVQETQYF. CDR3 sequence (DNA): TGTGCCAGCAGCAGACAACTGGACTACGTTCAAGAGACCCAGTACTTC.